One sample yielded the 20 T cell receptor beta chains listed below, sequenced in a study of blood T cell repertoires in COVID-19. The repertoire was sequenced with immunoSEQ multiplex PCR; TCRdb's copy has only in-frame clones and lacks some. Of approximately 250,000 clones in the sample, 70% to 90% were seen once. The specimen sequenced was peripheral blood. Receptors originate from a man aged 25-45 years who had recovered from COVID-19.

A single count supports this clone. The rearrangement links TRBV15 to TRBJ2-7; 8 nucleotides line up with TRBD2. The CDR3 is made up of 14 amino acids. The J segment lost 2 bases and the V segment lost 0 bases, leaving 0 bases of the junction unmatched. Germline CDR1 and CDR2: LNHNV and YYDKDF (reference sequence). CDR3 amino acids: CATSRDSGAYEQYF. Here the CDR3 DNA reads TGTGCCACCAGCAGAGATAGCGGGGCCTACGAGCAGTACTTC. Combining the CDR3 with reference TRBV15 and TRBJ2-7 gives the whole variable domain DAMVIQNPRYQVTQFGKPVTLSCSQTLNHNVMYWYQQKSSQAPKLLFHYYDKDFNNEADTPDNFQSRRPNTSFCFLDIRSPGLGDTAMYLCATSRDSGAYEQYFGPGTRLTVT.

The chain is built from TRBV4-1 and TRBJ2-3, with TRBD2 identical over 11 bases. The length of the CDR3 is 15 residues. The J segment lost 1 base and the V segment lost 5 bases, leaving 2 bases of the junction unmatched. Germline CDR1 is MGHRA and CDR2 is YSYEKL. CDR3 in DNA: TGCGCCAGCAGCGAACTAGCGGGGGGCACAGATACGCAGTATTTT. Translation gives CASSELAGGTDTQYF.

Ten or more counts support this clone. This chain links TRBV10-2 with TRBJ2-7; 10 nucleotides line up with TRBD1. Germline assignment: CDR1 WSHSY and CDR2 SAAADI. Trimming took 6 bases from V and 6 from J; bases not matched to a gene: 8. The CDR3 totals 14 residues. The CDR3: CASRTGTGEVEQYF. DNA for the CDR3: TGCGCCAGCAGGACCGGGACAGGGGAAGTCGAGCAGTACTTC.

The genes are TRBV4-1 and TRBJ2-5; D gene uncertain. This CDR3 has 13 amino acids. Trimming left V 2 bases short and J 2 bases short, with 6 bases between. Germline V gene lookup returns CDR1 MGHRA and CDR2 YSYEKL. This CDR3 is CASSQFTQETQYF. The CDR3, as DNA: TGCGCCAGCAGCCAATTTACTCAAGAGACCCAGTACTTC.

In its sample, this clone was seen once. The chain has TRBV7-2 and TRBJ1-2, with TRBD1 identical over 7 bases. Germline V CDR1 and CDR2: SGHTA, FQGNSA. Trimming cost V 5 bases and J 7 bases; bases outside gene matches: 4. CDR3 size: 12 residues. DNA for the CDR3: TGTGCCAGCAGCGCTTGGACAGGTGGCTACACCTTC. It is translated as CASSAWTGGYTF.

The chain links TRBV19 to TRBJ2-2; possible D gene TRBD1, 5 bases. V lost 2 bases and J lost 4, with 11 bases in between. Germline lookup yields CDR1 LNHDA and CDR2 SQIVND (reference sequence). The CDR3 consists of 15 residues. The CDR3 DNA reads as TGTGCCAGTAGTATAAGGGCAGGGCCCACCGGGGAGCTGTTTTTT. Residues: CASSIRAGPTGELFF.

V usage is TRBV19 and J usage is TRBJ1-1; D gene uncertain. CDR1 is LNHDA and CDR2 is SQIVND in the germline V gene (reference sequence). V was pared by 3 bases and J by 0 bases, with 14 bases between. The CDR3 consists of 16 residues. The CDR3 region is CASSMGGSRVNTEAFF. CDR3 coding DNA: TGTGCCAGTAGTATGGGTGGGTCGAGGGTGAACACTGAAGCTTTCTTT.

This sequence joins TRBV5-6 and TRBJ2-5; TRBD1 might be the D (5 bases). Looked up from germline, CDR1 is SGHDT and CDR2 is YYEEEE. The CDR3 extends over 15 amino acids. Trimming left V 0 bases short and J 3 bases short, with 12 bases between. The CDR3, as DNA: TGTGCCAGCAGCTTGGGGACACCCGATAAAGAGACCCAGTACTTC. It is translated as CASSLGTPDKETQYF.

V and J are TRBV27 and TRBJ1-5; D may be TRBD1 (5 bases). From germline, CDR1 is MNHEY and CDR2 SMNVEV (reference sequence). Between the trimmed V and J ends, which lost 6 bases and 5 bases, there was a span of 14 bases. CDR3 size: 14 residues. The CDR3 bases are TGTGCCAGCAGGCTAGGGGCCGGGCATCAGCCCCAGCATTTT. Translated: CASRLGAGHQPQHF.

This clone was observed a single time. This sequence joins TRBV2 and TRBJ1-2; 7 nucleotides agree with TRBD1. V dropped 10 bases and J dropped 2; count of bases not matched to a gene: 7. Germline V lookup: CDR1 SNHLY, CDR2 FYNNEI. CDR3 length: 13 amino acids. DNA for the CDR3: TGTGCCACGTCCCGGGACAGAAACTATGGCTACACCTTC. Its protein product is CATSRDRNYGYTF.

CDR3: CAAARGGDYGYTF. The DNA for the CDR3 is TGTGCAGCCGCCCGGGGGGGGGACTATGGCTACACCTTC. The chain is built from TRBV6-5 and TRBJ1-2; possibly TRBD1 for D (5 bases). This CDR3 spans 13 amino acids. Germline V gives CDR1 MNHEY, CDR2 SVGAGI.

This rearrangement joins TRBV5-1 to TRBJ2-3; 9 positions agree with TRBD1. V lost 6 bases, J lost 5 bases, and 7 bases stayed unmatched. The germline gives CDR1 SGHRS, CDR2 YFSETQ. CDR3 length: 14 amino acids. The CDR3 DNA reads as TGCGCCAGCAATACAGGGGGCGCCGAAGATACGCAGTATTTT. Protein product: CASNTGGAEDTQYF.

This sequence joins TRBV3-1 (or the pseudogene TRBV3-2) and TRBJ2-7, with D possibly matching TRBD1 (5 bases). In germline, CDR1 is LGHDT, CDR2 YNNKEL (reference sequence). This CDR3 has 14 residues. V was trimmed by 2 bases and J by 0 bases, leaving 8 bases between them. This chain's CDR3 is CASSQPGRSYEQYF. CDR3 bases: TGTGCCAGCAGCCAACCAGGGCGCTCCTACGAGCAGTACTTC.

The genes are TRBV5-4 and TRBJ1-2; D gene uncertain. V was cut by 4 bases and J by 4 bases, with 14 bases left in between. Germline loops: CDR1 SGHNT, CDR2 YYREEE (reference sequence). The CDR3 is 14 amino acids. The CDR3 region is CASSPSRSSYGYTF. The CDR3 DNA is TGTGCCAGCAGCCCGTCTAGGAGTAGCTATGGCTACACCTTC.

This chain links TRBV5-6 with TRBJ1-2; D is ambiguous. Germline V gives CDR1 SGHDT, CDR2 YYEEEE. The V end was cut by 2 bases, the J end by 2 bases, with 7 bases between. This CDR3 spans 13 amino acids. The CDR3 DNA follows: TGTGCCAGCAGCTTCGGAGTAAACTATGGCTACACCTTC. Translated: CASSFGVNYGYTF.

The chain joins TRBV7-2 to TRBJ2-7; D may be TRBD2 (5 bases). Germline values: CDR1 SGHTA, CDR2 FQGNSA. V lost 6 bases and J 2 bases, leaving 8 bases between the germline ends. This CDR3 comprises 12 residues. CDR3 loop: CASRTGAYEQYF. DNA of the CDR3: TGTGCCAGCAGAACCGGGGCCTACGAGCAGTACTTC.

The chain combines TRBV6-5 with TRBJ2-7; TRBD1 aligns across 7 bases. The length of the CDR3 is 15 residues. Germline V CDR1 and CDR2: MNHEY, SVGAGI. V shed 2 bases, J shed 3 bases, and the junction held 7 bases outside the gene matches. CDR3 region: CASSYVGAGGYEQYF. The CDR3 bases are TGTGCCAGCAGTTACGTCGGGGCAGGGGGCTACGAGCAGTACTTC.

The chain carries TRBV27 and TRBJ2-1, with TRBD1 identical over 7 bases. The V gene end was trimmed by 5 bases and the J gene end by 5 bases; junction bases not matched to a gene: 9. Germline lookup yields CDR1 MNHEY and CDR2 SMNVEV (reference sequence). This CDR3 is built from 15 residues. Here the CDR3 reads CASSPRRGRHNEQFF. The CDR3 bases are TGTGCCAGCAGTCCGAGAAGGGGGCGGCACAATGAGCAGTTCTTC.

V is TRBV13 and J is TRBJ1-6, with a tentative D call TRBD1 (5 bases). The CDR3 length is 15 residues. The germline V gene encodes CDR1 PRHDT and CDR2 FYEKMQ (reference sequence). Trimming shortened V by 2 bases and J by 5 bases, and 10 bases separated the two germline ends. The CDR3: CASSLYQGNNSPLHF. The CDR3 DNA is TGTGCCAGCAGCTTATACCAGGGCAATAATTCACCCCTCCACTTT.

This chain uses TRBV6-2 or TRBV6-3 with TRBJ2-7, with TRBD2 matching over 13 bases. V gave up 6 bases and J gave up 6 bases; unmatched junction bases: 14. This CDR3 contains 17 residues. Germline-derived CDR1 and CDR2 are MNHEY and SVGEGT. The CDR3, as DNA: TGTGCCAGCAGCCGCTTACCGACTAGCGGGGGGTTCCTCGAGCAGTACTTC. Translating gives CASSRLPTSGGFLEQYF.